One and the same sample provided the 14 T cell receptor beta chains below, sequenced in a study of OX40 agonist ivuxolimab in advanced cancers. Libraries were prepared by immunoSEQ multiplex PCR; TCRdb keeps only in-frame clonotypes and omits some of them. The table records around 94,000 clones, more than 90% of them present only once. The sample in question was CD4+ or CD8+ T cells sorted from blood, obtained in a trial of the OX40 agonist ivuxolimab. Receptors were obtained from an adult with an advanced solid tumor such as melanoma, head and neck, liver or kidney cancer.

The genes are TRBV2 and TRBJ2-3; no clear D. The length of the CDR3 is 15 residues. Trimming removed 6 bases at V and 2 bases at J, with 15 bases between. Germline V gives CDR1 SNHLY, CDR2 FYNNEI. CDR3 nucleotide sequence: TGTGCCAGCAGCCGACATACCACACTCACAGATACGCAGTATTTT. Protein product: CASSRHTTLTDTQYF.

This clone was observed a few times. This chain joins TRBV5-6 and TRBJ1-1; D is possibly TRBD1 (5 bases). The CDR3 totals 14 residues. V shed 3 bases and J shed 0 bases, with 9 bases lying between them. CDR1 and CDR2 from the germline V gene are SGHDT and YYEEEE. The CDR3 nucleotides are TGTGCCAGCAGCTGGGGGGGACTGAACACTGAAGCTTTCTTT. Translation: CASSWGGLNTEAFF. Full variable domain (outside the CDR3, taken from reference TRBV5-6 and TRBJ1-1): DAGVTQSPTHLIKTRGQQVTLRCSPKSGHDTVSWYQQALGQGPQFIFQYYEEEERQRGNFPDRFSGHQFPNYSSELNVNALLLGDSALYLCASSWGGLNTEAFFGQGTRLTVV.

CDR3 residues: CSVDPDRANYGYTF. The CDR3, as DNA: TGCAGCGTTGACCCGGACAGGGCCAACTATGGCTACACCTTC. This chain joins TRBV29-1 and TRBJ1-2; 8 nucleotides match TRBD1. Looked up from germline, CDR1 is SQVTM and CDR2 is ANQGSEA. The junction had 5 bases not matched to a gene; V was cut back by 3 bases and J by 2 bases. The CDR3 is made up of 14 amino acids.

This clone was counted between two and nine times. The V and J genes are TRBV2 and TRBJ2-1; D is ambiguous. The germline gives CDR1 SNHLY, CDR2 FYNNEI. V lost 3 bases, J lost 7 bases, and 10 bases lay in between. The CDR3 length is 13 residues. Here the CDR3 reads CASSDVYYNEQFF. DNA of the CDR3: TGTGCCAGCAGTGATGTGTACTATAATGAGCAGTTCTTC.

The chain is built from TRBV29-1 and TRBJ2-1; D possibly matches TRBD1 or TRBD2 (6 bases each). Trimming pared 0 bases from V and 5 bases from J, leaving 20 bases between. Germline V CDR1 and CDR2: SQVTM, ANQGSEA. The CDR3 is 17 residues long. As DNA, the CDR3 is TGCAGCGTTGAAGATGGGGTTGGAGGGGGTTTGGACAATGAGCAGTTCTTC. Translating gives CSVEDGVGGGLDNEQFF.

The rearrangement joins TRBV2 to TRBJ1-2; D gene ambiguous. Between the trimmed V and J ends, which lost 9 bases and 0 bases, there was a span of 23 bases. Germline loops: CDR1 SNHLY, CDR2 FYNNEI. The CDR3 loop spans 17 amino acids. CDR3 sequence (DNA): TGTGCCAGTTACCGAGAATTGCAGGACCTTGCTAACTATGGCTACACCTTC. Its translation: CASYRELQDLANYGYTF.

This clone came up a few times. J is TRBJ1-1 and V is TRBV6-5; a weak D match, TRBD1 (6 bases). The CDR3 length is 13 residues. Trimming took 5 bases from V and 4 from J, leaving 11 bases between them. Germline CDR1 and CDR2: MNHEY and SVGAGI. The CDR3, as DNA: TGTGCCAGCAGTGGCACAGGGATCACTGAAGCTTTCTTT. Its protein product is CASSGTGITEAFF.

J is TRBJ2-7 and V is TRBV5-8; D is unresolved. The CDR3 has 13 residues. The ends were cut back, 0 bases at V and 2 bases at J, with 6 bases in the middle. The germline CDR1 and CDR2 sequences are SGHTS and YDEGEE. The CDR3 region is CASSLGVAYEQYF. In nucleotides, the CDR3 is TGTGCCAGCAGCTTGGGGGTTGCCTACGAGCAGTACTTC.

This chain connects TRBV4-3 to TRBJ1-4; the D is unclear. In germline, CDR1 is LGHNA, CDR2 YSLEER. There are 12 residues in the CDR3. Trimming pared 4 bases from V and 13 bases from J, leaving 13 bases between. The CDR3 coding sequence is TGCGCCAGCAGCCTAGAGACGGATGTACTGTTTTTT. Residues: CASSLETDVLFF.

The rearrangement links TRBV29-1 to TRBJ1-2; D may be TRBD1 (5 bases). Trimming removed 6 bases from V and 3 bases from J, with 20 bases in between. The germline CDR1 and CDR2 sequences are SQVTM and ANQGSEA. The CDR3 consists of 15 residues. In DNA, the CDR3 is TGCAGCGTAACGGCTCAGGGTGACTATGACTATGGCTACACCTTC. This sequence encodes CSVTAQGDYDYGYTF.

The chain links TRBV27 to TRBJ1-6; 10 bases line up with TRBD1. V was clipped by 4 bases and J by 7 bases; unmatched bases: 1. This CDR3 is built from 14 residues. CDR1 and CDR2 from the germline V gene are MNHEY and SMNVEV (reference sequence). CDR3 coding DNA: TGTGCCAGCAGTTCGACAGGGGGCAATTCACCCCTCCACTTT. Amino acids: CASSSTGGNSPLHF.

The chain links TRBV27 to TRBJ1-2; D possibly corresponds to TRBD1 (5 bases). V lost 0 bases and J lost 6, with 8 bases in between. From germline, CDR1 is MNHEY and CDR2 SMNVEV (reference sequence). CDR3 length equals 13 residues. CDR3 loop: CASSLSGGNGYTF. In DNA, the CDR3 is TGTGCCAGCAGTTTATCGGGGGGGAATGGCTACACCTTC.

The CDR3 protein is CASRFRGGAPYEQYF. As DNA, the CDR3 is TGTGCAAGTCGCTTTCGCGGCGGGGCTCCCTACGAGCAGTACTTC. The rearrangement joins TRBV12-2 to TRBJ2-7; the table's TRBD2 call for D was not verified on the DNA. TRBV12-2 is recorded as a pseudogene. The CDR3 covers 15 residues.

The rearrangement joins TRBV7-3 to TRBJ1-4; TRBD1 agrees at 7 bases. After removal of 5 bases from V and 2 bases from J, the junction contained 2 bases not matched to a gene. CDR1 is SGHTA, CDR2 FQGTGA, per germline. CDR3 length: 14 residues. CDR3 amino acids: CASSQTGTNEKLFF. The CDR3 DNA reads as TGTGCCAGCAGCCAGACAGGGACTAATGAAAAACTGTTTTTT.